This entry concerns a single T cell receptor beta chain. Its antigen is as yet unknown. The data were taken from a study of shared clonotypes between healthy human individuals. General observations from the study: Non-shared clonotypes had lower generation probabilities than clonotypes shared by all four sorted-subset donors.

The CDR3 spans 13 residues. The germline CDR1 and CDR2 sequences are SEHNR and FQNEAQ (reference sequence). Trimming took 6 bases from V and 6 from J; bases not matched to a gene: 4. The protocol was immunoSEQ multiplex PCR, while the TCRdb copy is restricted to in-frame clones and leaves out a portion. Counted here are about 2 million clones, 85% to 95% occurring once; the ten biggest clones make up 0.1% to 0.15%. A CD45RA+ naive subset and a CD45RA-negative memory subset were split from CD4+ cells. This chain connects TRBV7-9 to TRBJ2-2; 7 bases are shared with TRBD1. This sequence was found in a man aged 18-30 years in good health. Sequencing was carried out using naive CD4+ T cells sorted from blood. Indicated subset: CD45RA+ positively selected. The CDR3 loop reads CASSRQGAGELFF. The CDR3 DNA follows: TGTGCCAGCAGTCGACAGGGCGCCGGGGAGCTGTTTTTT.